What follows are 8 T cell receptor beta chains derived from one specimen sequenced in a study of shared clonotypes between healthy human individuals (dated by TCRdb to about 2020). Libraries were prepared through the immunoSEQ multiplex PCR assay. In its TCRdb copy, this immuneACCESS table keeps in-frame sequences only and misses some clones. Where compared with another copy, unresolved V genes explain less than half of these, and the others have no known cause. This sample comprises about 2.4 million clones, over 85% of them detected only once. More than 0.35% of the sample belongs to the ten largest clones. Specimen: naive CD4+ T cells from PBMCs. The cell subset or site label corresponds to: CD45RA+ positively selected. The receptors were sampled from a man between 18 and 29 years old in good health. Some clones in this sample may be carry-over from other donors' samples.

The CDR3 loop reads CASSMGSEAFF. CDR3 coding DNA: TGTGCCAGTAGTATGGGCAGTGAAGCTTTCTTT. This rearrangement joins TRBV19 to TRBJ1-1; D remains ambiguous. The CDR3 has 11 residues. Germline V gives CDR1 LNHDA, CDR2 SQIVND (reference sequence). Trimming left V 3 bases short and J 7 bases short, with 6 bases between.

This sequence joins TRBV12-2 and TRBJ2-1; TRBD2, as called in the table, went unchecked against the DNA. TRBV12-2 is tagged as a pseudogene. The CDR3 covers 19 residues. The CDR3: CASTQSGTSGTNAYNEQFF. In DNA, the CDR3 is TGTGCAAGTACCCAAAGCGGGACTAGCGGGACTAACGCCTACAATGAGCAGTTCTTC.

About this clone: This same CDR3 is encoded by further DNA sequences in the sample. The V and J genes are TRBV5-1 and TRBJ1-4, with TRBD1 as a possible D gene (5 bases). This CDR3 has 14 amino acids. The germline gives CDR1 SGHRS, CDR2 YFSETQ. Trimming took 0 bases from V and 6 from J, leaving 9 bases between them. Written as DNA, the CDR3 is TGCGCCAGCAGCTTGGGGCAGGGTTATGAAAAACTGTTTTTT. This codes for CASSLGQGYEKLFF. Variable domain in full (rest from reference TRBV5-1 and TRBJ1-4): KAGVTQTPRYLIKTRGQQVTLSCSPISGHRSVSWYQQTPGQGLQFLFEYFSETQRNKGNFPGRFSGRQFSNSRSEMNVSTLELGDSALYLCASSLGQGYEKLFFGSGTQLSVL.

This chain joins TRBV15 and TRBJ2-7; a possible D gene is TRBD2 (6 bases). The CDR3 contains 14 residues. Trimming took 6 bases from V and 7 from J, leaving 19 bases between them. Germline loops: CDR1 LNHNV, CDR2 YYDKDF (reference sequence). Here the CDR3 DNA reads TGTGCCACCAGACAGCCTAGCGCCCTGGGGGAGCAGTACTTC. Translated, it gives CATRQPSALGEQYF.

This sequence joins TRBV10-3 and TRBJ2-3; D is unresolved. Germline values: CDR1 ENHRY, CDR2 SYGVKD. Trimming took off 4 bases at V and 3 bases at J, with 14 bases between the two ends. The CDR3 is 15 amino acids. CDR3 nucleotide sequence: TGTGCCATCAGTGGGAGACGCGAGAAGACAGATACGCAGTATTTT. Encoded protein: CAISGRREKTDTQYF.

The chain carries TRBV7-3 and TRBJ2-2, with D perhaps TRBD1 (6 bases). In germline, CDR1 is SGHTA, CDR2 FQGTGA. Trimming took off 5 bases at V and 2 bases at J, with 18 bases between the two ends. The length of the CDR3 is 17 residues. The CDR3 is CASSPPGRGGNTGELFF. CDR3 nucleotides: TGTGCCAGCAGCCCCCCCGGCAGGGGTGGAAACACCGGGGAGCTGTTTTTT.

V gene TRBV7-9 combines with J gene TRBJ2-5; weak D call: TRBD1 (5 bases). Germline-derived CDR1 and CDR2 are SEHNR and FQNEAQ (reference sequence). This CDR3 contains 16 residues. V lost 1 base, J lost 5 bases, and 17 bases lay in between. CDR3 bases: TGTGCCAGCAGCTTAGGTTTCCCAGTTGGGGCGGAGACCCAGTACTTC. Amino acids: CASSLGFPVGAETQYF.

This chain links TRBV30 with TRBJ2-3; unclear D gene. V was cut by 4 bases and J by 4 bases, with 9 bases left in between. This CDR3 is 12 amino acids long. The V gene's germline CDR1 is GTSNPN and CDR2 SVGIG (reference sequence). CDR3 sequence: CAWTPLSDTQYF. The CDR3 region has the DNA TGTGCCTGGACCCCTCTATCAGATACGCAGTATTTT.